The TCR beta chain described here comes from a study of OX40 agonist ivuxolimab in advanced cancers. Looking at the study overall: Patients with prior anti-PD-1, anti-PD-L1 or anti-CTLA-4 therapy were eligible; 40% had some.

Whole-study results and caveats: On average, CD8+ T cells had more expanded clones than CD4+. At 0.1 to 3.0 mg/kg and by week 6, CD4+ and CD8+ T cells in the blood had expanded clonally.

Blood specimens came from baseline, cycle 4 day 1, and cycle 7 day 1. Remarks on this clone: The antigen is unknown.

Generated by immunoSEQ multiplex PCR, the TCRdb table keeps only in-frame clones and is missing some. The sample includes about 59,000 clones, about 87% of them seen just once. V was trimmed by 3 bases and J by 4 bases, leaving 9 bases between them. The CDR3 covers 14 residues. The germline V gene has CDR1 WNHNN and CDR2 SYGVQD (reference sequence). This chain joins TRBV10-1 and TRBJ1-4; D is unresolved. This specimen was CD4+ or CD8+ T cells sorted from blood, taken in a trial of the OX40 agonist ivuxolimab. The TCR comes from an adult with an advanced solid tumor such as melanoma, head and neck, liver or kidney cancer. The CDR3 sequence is CASSDSSGNEKLFF. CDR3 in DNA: TGCGCCAGCAGTGATTCCAGCGGTAATGAAAAACTGTTTTTT.